This T cell receptor beta chain was obtained from a study of memory CD4+ T cells and cytomegalovirus serostatus. Study-level information: Donors were healthy Belgian adults, 10 or so CMV seropositive and fewer than 30 seronegative.

CDR1 DFQATT and CDR2 SNEGSKA come from the germline V gene (reference sequence). The CDR3 extends over 11 amino acids. V was clipped by 6 bases and J by 4 bases, with 10 bases between them. As handled by the study authors: After removing out-of-frame reads, around 2,000,000 distinct TCRbeta sequences remained. Libraries were prepared by immunoSEQ multiplex PCR; TCRdb keeps only in-frame clonotypes and omits some of them. V and J calls and clone size follow that table, whereas D and trimming were derived from the DNA. Among about 82,000 clones, over 80% were seen once, and the ten largest hold around 0.77%. Single viable CD3+CD4+CD8-CD45RO+ cells were sorted as the memory CD4+ T cells. General observations from the study: Of 150 to 200 reported CMV TCRbeta sequences, just over 65 were found in memory CD4+ repertoires.

In regard to this clone: The antigen remains unidentified.

The rearrangement uses TRBV20-1 and TRBJ2-7; no clear D gene. The sequence derives from an adult in good health and CMV-seronegative. Sequenced sample: memory CD4+ T cells from blood. The CDR3, as DNA: TGCAGTGCGAGTCAGAGGTACGAGCAGTACTTC. Translating gives CSASQRYEQYF.